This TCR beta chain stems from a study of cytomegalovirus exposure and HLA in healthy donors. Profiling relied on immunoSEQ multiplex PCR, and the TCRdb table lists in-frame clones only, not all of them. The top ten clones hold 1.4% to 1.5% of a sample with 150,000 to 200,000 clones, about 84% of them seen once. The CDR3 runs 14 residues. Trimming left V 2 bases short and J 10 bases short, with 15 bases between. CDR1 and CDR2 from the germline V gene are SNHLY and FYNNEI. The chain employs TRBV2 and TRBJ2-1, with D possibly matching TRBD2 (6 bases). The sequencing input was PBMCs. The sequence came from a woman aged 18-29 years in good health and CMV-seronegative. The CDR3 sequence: CASSEPGLLPEQFF. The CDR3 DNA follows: TGTGCCAGCAGTGAACCGGGACTCCTGCCCGAGCAGTTCTTC.